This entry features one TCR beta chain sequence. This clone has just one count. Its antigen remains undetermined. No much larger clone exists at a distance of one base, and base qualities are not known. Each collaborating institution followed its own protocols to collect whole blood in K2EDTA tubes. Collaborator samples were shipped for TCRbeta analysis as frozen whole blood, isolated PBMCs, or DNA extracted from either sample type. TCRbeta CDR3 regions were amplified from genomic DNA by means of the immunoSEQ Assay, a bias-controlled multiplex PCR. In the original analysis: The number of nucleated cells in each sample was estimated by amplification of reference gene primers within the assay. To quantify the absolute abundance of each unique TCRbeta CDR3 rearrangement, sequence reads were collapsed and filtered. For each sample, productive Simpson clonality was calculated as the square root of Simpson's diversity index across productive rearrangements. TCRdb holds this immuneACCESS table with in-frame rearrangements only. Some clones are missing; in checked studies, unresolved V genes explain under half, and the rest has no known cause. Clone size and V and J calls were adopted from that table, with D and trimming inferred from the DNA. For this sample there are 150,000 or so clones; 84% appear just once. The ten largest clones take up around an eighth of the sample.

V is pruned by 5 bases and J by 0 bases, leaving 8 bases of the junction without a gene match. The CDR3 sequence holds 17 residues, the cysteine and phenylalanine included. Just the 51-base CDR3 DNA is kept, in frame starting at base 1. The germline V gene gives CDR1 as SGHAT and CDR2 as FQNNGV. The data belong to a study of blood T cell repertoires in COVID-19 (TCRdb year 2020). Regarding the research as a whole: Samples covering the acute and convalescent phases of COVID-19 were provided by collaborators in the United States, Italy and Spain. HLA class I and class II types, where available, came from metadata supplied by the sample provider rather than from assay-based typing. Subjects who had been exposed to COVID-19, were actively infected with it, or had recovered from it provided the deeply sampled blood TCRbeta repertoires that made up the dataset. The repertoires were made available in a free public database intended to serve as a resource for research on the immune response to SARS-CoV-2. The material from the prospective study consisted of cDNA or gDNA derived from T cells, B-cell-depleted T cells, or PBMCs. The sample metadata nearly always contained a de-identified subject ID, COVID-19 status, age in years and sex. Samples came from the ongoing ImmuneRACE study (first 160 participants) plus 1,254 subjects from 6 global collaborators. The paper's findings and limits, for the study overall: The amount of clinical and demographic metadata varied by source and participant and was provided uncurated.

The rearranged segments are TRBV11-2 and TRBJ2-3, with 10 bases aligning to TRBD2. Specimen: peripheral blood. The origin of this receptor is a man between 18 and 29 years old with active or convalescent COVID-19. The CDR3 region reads CASSLLSGGTSTDTQYF. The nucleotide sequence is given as TGTGCCAGCAGCCTCCTTAGCGGGGGGACTAGCACAGATACGCAGTATTTT.